This T cell receptor beta chain was profiled in a study of T cell changes during pregnancy in multiple sclerosis. This CDR3 has 15 residues. Trimming pared 4 bases from V and 2 bases from J, leaving 16 bases between. Germline V lookup: CDR1 SGHRS, CDR2 YFSETQ. Assay: immunoSEQ multiplex PCR; the TCRdb copy retains only in-frame clones and omits some. In the table there are tens of thousands of clones, more than 90% of which are singletons. This chain joins TRBV5-1 and TRBJ2-7; possibly TRBD1 for D (6 bases). The source of this sequence is a female donor with multiple sclerosis, enrolled in a pregnancy study. Here the sequenced sample was CD4+ T cells from peripheral blood mononuclear cells, taken in the second trimester of pregnancy. The CDR3 loop is CASSQIDRLAYEQYF. CDR3 bases: TGCGCCAGCAGCCAGATTGACAGGCTGGCCTACGAGCAGTACTTC.